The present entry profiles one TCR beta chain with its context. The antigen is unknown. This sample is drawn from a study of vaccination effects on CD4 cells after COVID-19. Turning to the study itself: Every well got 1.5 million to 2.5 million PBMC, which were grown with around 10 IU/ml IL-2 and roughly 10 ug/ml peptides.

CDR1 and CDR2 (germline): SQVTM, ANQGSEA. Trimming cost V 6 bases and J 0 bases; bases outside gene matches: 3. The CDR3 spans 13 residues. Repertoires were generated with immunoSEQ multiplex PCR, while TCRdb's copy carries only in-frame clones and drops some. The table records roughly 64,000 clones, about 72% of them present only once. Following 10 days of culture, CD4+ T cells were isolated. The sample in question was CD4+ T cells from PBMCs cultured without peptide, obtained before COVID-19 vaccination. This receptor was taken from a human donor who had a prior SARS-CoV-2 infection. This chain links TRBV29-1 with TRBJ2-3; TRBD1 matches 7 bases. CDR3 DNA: TGCAGCGTGAGGGGGCGTAGCACAGATACGCAGTATTTT. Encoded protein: CSVRGRSTDTQYF.